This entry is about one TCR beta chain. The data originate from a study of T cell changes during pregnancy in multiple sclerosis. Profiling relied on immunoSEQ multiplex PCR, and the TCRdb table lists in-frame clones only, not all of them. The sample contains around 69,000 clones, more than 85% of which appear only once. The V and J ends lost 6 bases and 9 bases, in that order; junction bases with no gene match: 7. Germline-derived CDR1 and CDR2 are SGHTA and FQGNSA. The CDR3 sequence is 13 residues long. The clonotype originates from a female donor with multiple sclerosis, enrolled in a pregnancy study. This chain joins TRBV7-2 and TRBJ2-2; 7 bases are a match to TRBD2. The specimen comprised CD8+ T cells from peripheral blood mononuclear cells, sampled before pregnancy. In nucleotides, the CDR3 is TGTGCCAGCAGACAGAGCGGGGTCTGGGAGCTGTTTTTT. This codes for CASRQSGVWELFF.